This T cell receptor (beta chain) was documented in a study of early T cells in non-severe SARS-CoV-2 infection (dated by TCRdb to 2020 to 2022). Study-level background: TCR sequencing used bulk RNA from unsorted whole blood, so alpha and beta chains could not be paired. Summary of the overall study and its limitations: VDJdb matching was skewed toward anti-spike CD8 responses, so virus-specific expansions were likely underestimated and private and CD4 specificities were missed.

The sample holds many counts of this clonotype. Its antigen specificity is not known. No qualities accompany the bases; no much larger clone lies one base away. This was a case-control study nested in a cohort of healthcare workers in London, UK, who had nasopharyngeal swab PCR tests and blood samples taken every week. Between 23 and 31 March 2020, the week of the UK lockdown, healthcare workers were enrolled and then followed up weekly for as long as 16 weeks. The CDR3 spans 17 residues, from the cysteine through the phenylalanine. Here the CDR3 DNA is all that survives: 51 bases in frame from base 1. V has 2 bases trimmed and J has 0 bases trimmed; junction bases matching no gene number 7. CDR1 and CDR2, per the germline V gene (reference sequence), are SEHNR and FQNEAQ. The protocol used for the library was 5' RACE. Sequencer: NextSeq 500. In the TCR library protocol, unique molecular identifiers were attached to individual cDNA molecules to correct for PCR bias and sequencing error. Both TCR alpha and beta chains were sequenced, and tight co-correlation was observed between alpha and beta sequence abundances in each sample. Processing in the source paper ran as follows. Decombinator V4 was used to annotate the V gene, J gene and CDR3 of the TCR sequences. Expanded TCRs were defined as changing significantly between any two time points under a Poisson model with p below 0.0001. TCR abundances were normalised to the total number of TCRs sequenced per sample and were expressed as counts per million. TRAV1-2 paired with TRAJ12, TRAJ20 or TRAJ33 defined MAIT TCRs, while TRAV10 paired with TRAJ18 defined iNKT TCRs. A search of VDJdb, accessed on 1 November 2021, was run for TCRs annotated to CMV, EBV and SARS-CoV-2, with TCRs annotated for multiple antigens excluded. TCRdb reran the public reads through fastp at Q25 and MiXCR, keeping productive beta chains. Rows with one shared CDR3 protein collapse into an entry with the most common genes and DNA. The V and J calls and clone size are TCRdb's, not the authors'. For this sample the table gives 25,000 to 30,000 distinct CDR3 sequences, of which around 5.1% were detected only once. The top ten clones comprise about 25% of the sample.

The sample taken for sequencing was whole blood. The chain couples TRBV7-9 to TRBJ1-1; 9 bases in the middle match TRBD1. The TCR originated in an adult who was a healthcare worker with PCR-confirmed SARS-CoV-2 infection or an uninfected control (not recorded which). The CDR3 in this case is CASSLWRTGELNTEAFF. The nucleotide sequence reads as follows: TGTGCCAGCAGCTTATGGAGGACAGGGGAACTGAACACTGAAGCTTTCTTT. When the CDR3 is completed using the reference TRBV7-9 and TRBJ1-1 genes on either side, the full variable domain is DTGVSQNPRHKITKRGQNVTFRCDPISEHNRLYWYRQTLGQGPEFLTYFQNEAQLEKSRLLSDRFSAERPKGSFSTLEIQRTEQGDSAMYLCASSLWRTGELNTEAFFGQGTRLTVV.